This T cell receptor (beta chain) was captured by sequencing in a study of blood T cell repertoires in COVID-19. Study background: Some COVID-19 samples were acute and others convalescent; all came from the United States, Italy and Spain. Nucleic acid was either cDNA or gDNA, and it came from T cells, B-cell-depleted T cells, or PBMCs.

Trimming took off 6 bases at V and 9 bases at J, with 9 bases between the two ends. This CDR3 region has 11 residues. In the original processing: Reference gene primers were amplified, and this amplification served to estimate nucleated cell counts. Repertoires were generated with immunoSEQ multiplex PCR, while TCRdb's copy carries only in-frame clones and drops some. That table supplies the V and J calls and clone size; D and trimming were determined from the DNA. The sample lists hundreds of thousands of clones; around 90% were seen once. The sequence was obtained from a woman in her thirties or forties who had recovered from COVID-19. Sequenced: peripheral blood. The genes are TRBV12-3 or TRBV12-4 and TRBJ1-5; no clear D. CDR3 loop: CASSQPGPQHF. CDR3 nucleotides: TGTGCCAGCAGCCAACCAGGGCCCCAGCATTTT.